This entry concerns a single T cell receptor (beta chain). Its target is unknown. This sample's time point: late sampling 161 to 241 days after vaccination in a few convalescent patients. Treatment described: roughly 11-day PBMC culture with coronavirus spike peptide pools or control peptides (ViraFEST assay). ViraFEST sequenced TCRs after peptide-pool expansion of antigen-specific T cells. The data were taken from a study of vaccination and CD4 T cells after COVID-19. Study information: Post-vaccine sampling followed dose two by a median roughly 70 days (range 14 to 241).

With the Oncomine TCR Beta short-read assay, DNA from cultured CD4+ T cells was sequenced. From the PCR reads, TCRdb called clonotypes with MiXCR, one entry per CDR3 protein. Of 15,000 or so distinct CDR3 sequences in the sample, about 45% are singletons; the top ten hold 10% to 15%. From germline, CDR1 is SGHTA and CDR2 FQGTGA. V trimming: 5 bases; J trimming: 6 bases; junction bases outside the gene matches: 8. The CDR3 is 15 amino acids. The sequenced sample was CD4+ T cells from blood, cultured in vitro, obtained about 7 months after SARS-CoV-2 vaccination. The chain carries TRBV7-3 and TRBJ2-1; TRBD2 matches 9 bases. The receptor comes from a human donor who had recovered from COVID-19. CDR3 nucleotides: TGTGCCAGCAGCCCAGGGGTAGCGGGAGCCAATGAGCAGTTCTTC. Translation gives CASSPGVAGANEQFF.